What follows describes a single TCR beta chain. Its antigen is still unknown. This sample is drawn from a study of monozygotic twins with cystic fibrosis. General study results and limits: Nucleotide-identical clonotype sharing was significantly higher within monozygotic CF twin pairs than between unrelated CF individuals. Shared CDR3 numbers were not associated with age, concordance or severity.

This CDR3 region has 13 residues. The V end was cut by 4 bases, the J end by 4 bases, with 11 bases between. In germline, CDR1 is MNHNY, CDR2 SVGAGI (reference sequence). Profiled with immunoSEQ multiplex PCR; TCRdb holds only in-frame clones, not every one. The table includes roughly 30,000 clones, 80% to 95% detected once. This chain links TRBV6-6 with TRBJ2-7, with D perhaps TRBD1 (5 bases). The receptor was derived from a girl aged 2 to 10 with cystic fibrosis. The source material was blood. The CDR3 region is CASSSTTVYEQYF. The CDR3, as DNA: TGTGCCAGCAGTTCCACGACAGTTTACGAGCAGTACTTC.